A single sample gave rise to the 15 T cell receptor beta chains below, sequenced in a study of cytomegalovirus exposure and HLA in healthy donors. PCR employed 60 Vbeta and 13 Jbeta primers. The table came from immunoSEQ multiplex PCR; TCRdb's copy has only in-frame clones and leaves some out. In the table there are 59,000 or so clones, 65% to 75% of which are singletons. The sample consisted of PBMCs. These TCRs come from a man under 40 in good health and CMV-seropositive.

There are a few counts of this clone. V usage is TRBV7-3 and J usage is TRBJ1-3, with D maybe TRBD1 (6 bases). CDR1 and CDR2 from the germline V gene are SGHTA and FQGTGA. With 5 bases removed from V and 2 bases from J, the gap between germline ends came to 13 bases. The length of the CDR3 is 15 residues. In nucleotides, the CDR3 is TGTGCCAGCAGCACAGGGCAGGGCACTGGAAACACCATATATTTT. This gives the protein CASSTGQGTGNTIYF.

The CDR3 is CASSVEPQGDTEAFF. CDR3 bases: TGTGCCAGCAGCGTAGAGCCACAGGGGGACACTGAAGCTTTCTTT. J is TRBJ1-1 and V is TRBV9; 8 bases match TRBD1. With V trimmed by 0 bases and J by 3 bases, 4 bases remained unmatched. From germline, CDR1 is SGDLS and CDR2 YYNGEE. The CDR3 runs 15 residues.

The rearrangement links TRBV7-2 to TRBJ1-2; the D gene is possibly TRBD1 (6 bases). The CDR3 consists of 15 residues. V was trimmed by 7 bases and J by 4 bases, leaving 19 bases between them. Germline V gene sequence: CDR1 SGHTA, CDR2 FQGNSA. CDR3 sequence (DNA): TGTGCCAGCACCCCCGGGGGGCTGAGAGTCTATGGCTACACCTTC. As protein: CASTPGGLRVYGYTF.

The V gene is TRBV5-8, the J gene TRBJ2-1; a weak D match, TRBD2 (6 bases). The CDR3 is made up of 14 amino acids. V shed 0 bases and J shed 3 bases, with 7 bases lying between them. CDR1 is SGHTS, CDR2 YDEGEE, per germline. Here the CDR3 DNA reads TGTGCCAGCAGCTTGGGGGGGGACTACAATGAGCAGTTCTTC. This translates into CASSLGGDYNEQFF. Together with reference TRBV5-8 and TRBJ2-1, the CDR3 gives the full variable domain: EAGVTQSPTHLIKTRGQQATLRCSPISGHTSVYWYQQALGLGLQFLLWYDEGEERNRGNFPPRFSGRQFPNYSSELNVNALELEDSALYLCASSLGGDYNEQFFGPGTRLTVL.

This clone was observed a handful of times. The rearrangement links TRBV5-1 to TRBJ1-1; a weak D match, TRBD1 (6 bases). V was pared by 6 bases and J by 1 base, with 19 bases between. From germline, CDR1 is SGHRS and CDR2 YFSETQ. This CDR3 spans 16 amino acids. CDR3 sequence: CASKPRGGEENTEAFF. The CDR3 DNA reads as TGCGCCAGCAAACCTCGGGGGGGCGAGGAGAACACTGAAGCTTTCTTT.

The genes are TRBV2 and TRBJ1-2, with D perhaps TRBD1 (5 bases). The germline V and J ends were trimmed by 7 bases and 9 bases, with 15 bases remaining between them. The CDR3 spans 12 residues. Per the germline V gene, CDR1 is SNHLY and CDR2 is FYNNEI. The CDR3 loop reads CASNGDGGRYTF. As DNA, the CDR3 is TGTGCCAGCAACGGGGACGGAGGGCGCTACACCTTC.

The chain carries TRBV9 and TRBJ2-5; 11 bases line up with TRBD2. The germline V gene encodes CDR1 SGDLS and CDR2 YYNGEE. The CDR3 has 15 residues. Trimming at V came to 3 bases and at J to 5 bases, leaving 6 bases not matched to a gene. In nucleotides, the CDR3 is TGTGCCAGCAGCGCACTAGCGGGGGCCCCTGAGACCCAGTACTTC. This sequence encodes CASSALAGAPETQYF.

This clone was counted a single time. The chain carries TRBV6-5 and TRBJ2-1, with 11 nucleotides matching TRBD2. CDR3 length: 14 amino acids. From germline, CDR1 is MNHEY and CDR2 SVGAGI. V lost 2 bases, J lost 8 bases, and 2 bases stayed unmatched. CDR3 protein: CASSYTSGGYEQFF. The CDR3, as DNA: TGTGCCAGCAGTTACACTAGCGGGGGCTATGAGCAGTTCTTC.

This clone came up a few times. This chain connects TRBV10-3 to TRBJ1-5; no clear D. Deletions cut 2 bases from V and 0 bases from J, with 8 bases between. The CDR3 sequence is 15 residues long. Germline V CDR1 and CDR2: ENHRY, SYGVKD. CDR3 nucleotide sequence: TGTGCCATCAGTGAGAGGGAGCATAGCAATCAGCCCCAGCATTTT. Translation gives CAISEREHSNQPQHF.

V usage is TRBV10-3 and J usage is TRBJ2-2, with 9 nucleotides matching TRBD1. The CDR3 covers 14 residues. The trim removed 6 bases at V and 4 bases at J, leaving 3 bases unmatched. The germline V gene encodes CDR1 ENHRY and CDR2 SYGVKD. For the CDR3, the DNA is TGTGCCATCAGGGGACAGGGCGGCACCGGGGAGCTGTTTTTT. Protein: CAIRGQGGTGELFF.

The chain has TRBV11-1 and TRBJ1-6, with TRBD1 matching over 9 bases. Germline lookup yields CDR1 SGHAT and CDR2 FQDESV (reference sequence). V shed 6 bases, J shed 10 bases, and the junction held 4 bases outside the gene matches. The CDR3 totals 13 residues. In DNA, the CDR3 is TGTGCCAGCAGAAGACAGGGGGAATCACCCCTCCACTTT. Translated, it gives CASRRQGESPLHF.

This chain uses TRBV18 with TRBJ1-5; tentative D call: TRBD1 (5 bases). Looked up from germline, CDR1 is KGHSH and CDR2 is LQKENI. V was clipped by 5 bases and J by 5 bases, with 10 bases between them. CDR3 length: 13 residues. The CDR3 DNA follows: TGTGCCAGCTCAAGGACATCTGATCAGCCCCAGCATTTT. It yields the protein CASSRTSDQPQHF. Full variable domain (missing parts from reference TRBV18 and TRBJ1-5): NAGVMQNPRHLVRRRGQEARLRCSPMKGHSHVYWYRQLPEEGLKFMVYLQKENIIDESGMPKERFSAEFPKEGPSILRIQQVVRGDSAAYFCASSRTSDQPQHFGDGTRLSIL.

The V gene is TRBV7-2, the J gene TRBJ1-4, with TRBD1 identical over 11 bases. The trim removed 5 bases at V and 7 bases at J, leaving 3 bases unmatched. Germline V gene lookup returns CDR1 SGHTA and CDR2 FQGNSA. The CDR3 is 14 residues long. The CDR3 reads CASSPGQGGEKLFF. The CDR3 DNA is TGTGCCAGCAGCCCGGGACAGGGGGGTGAAAAACTGTTTTTT.

The rearrangement links TRBV6-5 to TRBJ2-2, with 9 nucleotides matching TRBD2. The CDR3 has 15 residues. Unmatched junction bases numbered 5, after V lost 6 bases and J lost 3 bases. Germline assignment: CDR1 MNHEY and CDR2 SVGAGI. CDR3 residues: CASRRGGGDTGELFF. CDR3 sequence (DNA): TGTGCCAGCAGGCGGGGCGGGGGGGACACCGGGGAGCTGTTTTTT.

This clone occurred a few times. The gene calls are TRBV29-1 and TRBJ1-1, with D tentatively TRBD1 (5 bases). CDR3 length: 13 residues. Trimming took 4 bases from V and 12 from J, leaving 21 bases between them. CDR1 and CDR2 from the germline V gene are SQVTM and ANQGSEA. Here the CDR3 reads CSVGGRAGTKSFF. CDR3 nucleotides: TGCAGCGTTGGAGGGCGGGCGGGGACGAAGTCTTTCTTT.